What follows are 11 T cell receptor beta chains derived from one specimen sequenced in a study of T cell repertoires in cytomegalovirus infection. Using its own MiXCR run on the reads, TCRdb lists one record per CDR3 protein. The table has about 160,000 distinct CDR3 sequences, approximately 17% seen once. Sequenced sample: CD8+ T cells from PBMCs. The receptors were sampled from a human donor in good health (CMV status not recorded). Some clones in this sample may be carry-over from other donors' samples.

The chain links TRBV6-2 or TRBV6-3 to TRBJ1-6, with D uncertain. The CDR3 runs 11 residues. Germline assignment: CDR1 MNHEY and CDR2 SVGEGT. V was trimmed by 7 bases and J by 5 bases, leaving 3 bases between them. The CDR3 region is CASTDNSPLHF. The CDR3, as DNA: TGTGCCAGCACCGATAATTCACCCCTCCACTTT.

This clonotype has only a few counts. This rearrangement joins TRBV7-9 to TRBJ1-2; no clear D. V shed 3 bases and J shed 2 bases, with 10 bases lying between them. The CDR3 is made up of 14 amino acids. Per the germline V gene, CDR1 is SEHNR and CDR2 is FQNEAQ (reference sequence). In DNA form, the CDR3 reads TGTGCCAGCAGCTTCGGCGCGGGGAACTATGGCTACACCTTC. This sequence encodes CASSFGAGNYGYTF.

This chain links TRBV28 with TRBJ1-1, with TRBD1 as a possible D gene (6 bases). Trimming shortened V by 6 bases and J by 3 bases, and 17 bases separated the two germline ends. Germline V CDR1 and CDR2: MDHEN, SYDVKM. The CDR3 sequence is 15 residues long. The CDR3 protein is CASSTPRGADTEAFF. The CDR3 nucleotides read TGTGCCAGCAGCACCCCCCGGGGGGCGGACACTGAAGCTTTCTTT.

This clonotype has a count of ten or more. This sequence joins TRBV7-8 and TRBJ2-4; 7 nucleotides agree with TRBD1. The CDR3 length is 14 residues. CDR1 is SGHVS and CDR2 is FQNEAQ in the germline V gene. V lost 5 bases to trimming and J lost 2 bases; unmatched junction nucleotides: 3. CDR3 residues: CASSPQGTKNIQYF. CDR3 nucleotide sequence: TGTGCCAGCAGCCCACAGGGGACCAAAAACATTCAGTACTTC. Full variable domain (rest looked up from reference TRBV7-8 and TRBJ2-4): GAGVSQSPRYKVAKRGQDVALRCDPISGHVSLFWYQQALGQGPEFLTYFQNEAQLDKSGLPSDRFFAERPEGSVSTLKIQRTQQEDSAVYLCASSPQGTKNIQYFGAGTRLSVL.

This clonotype has a handful of counts. The rearrangement uses TRBV28 and TRBJ1-6; 9 bases line up with TRBD1. The germline V gene encodes CDR1 MDHEN and CDR2 SYDVKM. Losses at the gene ends were 6 bases for V and 9 bases for J; bases not matched to a gene: 6. The CDR3 is 14 amino acids. The chain's CDR3 is CASSWDRDTSPLHF. CDR3 coding DNA: TGTGCCAGCAGCTGGGACAGGGACACTTCACCCCTCCACTTT.

This CDR3 reads CASSFGRAEAFF. The CDR3, as DNA: TGTGCCAGCAGCTTCGGAAGGGCTGAAGCTTTCTTT. V and J are TRBV7-9 and TRBJ1-1; no clear D gene. Trimming left V 3 bases short and J 6 bases short, with 8 bases between. The CDR3 is made up of 12 amino acids. The germline gives CDR1 SEHNR, CDR2 FQNEAQ (reference sequence). The whole variable domain, filled in from reference TRBV7-9 and TRBJ1-1, reads DTGVSQNPRHKITKRGQNVTFRCDPISEHNRLYWYRQTLGQGPEFLTYFQNEAQLEKSRLLSDRFSAERPKGSFSTLEIQRTEQGDSAMYLCASSFGRAEAFFGQGTRLTVV.

Regarding this clonotype: A read error may account for a junction end that differs from germline. The rearrangement links TRBV12-3 or TRBV12-4 to TRBJ2-1; 10 nucleotides line up with TRBD2. This CDR3 is 14 amino acids long. In nucleotides, the CDR3 is TGTGCCAGCAGTCTAGCGGGACTAGCGTTCACGCAGTTCTTC. Encoded protein: CASSLAGLAFTQFF.

The chain combines TRBV3-1 with TRBJ1-2, with D perhaps TRBD1 (6 bases). The V gene lost 2 bases and the J gene lost 8 bases, with 15 bases spanning the gap. The CDR3 length is 14 residues. Germline V gives CDR1 LGHDT, CDR2 YNNKEL (reference sequence). CDR3 sequence: CASSQPGDTAGYTF. The CDR3 DNA sequence: TGTGCCAGCAGCCAACCCGGGGACACGGCCGGCTACACCTTC.

This clonotype occurred many times. V and J are TRBV7-9 and TRBJ1-5, with D perhaps TRBD1 (6 bases). The V end lost 5 bases, the J end lost 13 bases, and 15 bases lay between the germline ends. Germline CDR1 reads SEHNR; CDR2 reads FQNEAQ (reference sequence). The CDR3 totals 12 residues. CDR3 nucleotides: TGTGCCAGCAGCCCCGGGGACACCCCTCAGCATTTT. Encoded protein: CASSPGDTPQHF.

In its sample, this clonotype was seen once. This rearrangement joins TRBV11-2 to TRBJ2-5, with 10 bases that match TRBD2. The V segment lost 0 bases and the J segment 5 bases; nucleotides outside the gene matches: 9. The length of the CDR3 is 17 residues. CDR1 is SGHAT and CDR2 is FQNNGV in the germline V gene. CDR3 protein: CASSLEAGGVYAETQYF. The CDR3, as DNA: TGTGCCAGCAGCTTAGAAGCGGGGGGGGTATACGCGGAGACCCAGTACTTC.

The chain links TRBV6-5 to TRBJ2-2; D is unclear. Germline V CDR1 and CDR2: MNHEY, SVGAGI. V was pared by 2 bases and J by 1 base, with 5 bases between. CDR3 size: 14 residues. The CDR3 sequence: CASSYGVNTGELFF. For the CDR3, the DNA is TGTGCCAGCAGTTACGGGGTGAACACCGGGGAGCTGTTTTTT.